This TCR beta chain derives from a study of radiotherapy plus CTLA-4 blockade in lung cancer. Study details: Objective response rate was 18%; disease control rate, around 30%.

Details on this clone: Its antigen remains unknown.

Germline loops: CDR1 MDHEN, CDR2 SYDVKM. V was clipped by 1 base and J by 0 bases, with 12 bases between them. This CDR3 has 16 residues. Study-level findings and limits: Reportedly, early blood T cell clone dynamics best predicted response, with interferon-beta.

Focal radiation with ipilimumab CTLA-4 blockade was given to patients with chemo-refractory metastatic non-small-cell lung cancer. Some clones are missing from TCRdb's copy, which holds only in-frame ones; the method was immunoSEQ multiplex PCR. The profile shows around 53,000 clones, roughly 90% of them singletons. The chain has TRBV28 and TRBJ1-1, with D possibly matching TRBD1 (5 bases). The specimen comprised peripheral blood, sampled from a patient treated with radiotherapy plus ipilimumab. This clonotype originated in a human donor with non-small cell lung cancer that progressed on radiotherapy plus ipilimumab. Some clones in this sample may be carry-over from other donors' samples. Here the CDR3 DNA reads TGTGCCAGCAGTTTATTACGGGGGTTAGTGAACACTGAAGCTTTCTTT. Protein product: CASSLLRGLVNTEAFF.